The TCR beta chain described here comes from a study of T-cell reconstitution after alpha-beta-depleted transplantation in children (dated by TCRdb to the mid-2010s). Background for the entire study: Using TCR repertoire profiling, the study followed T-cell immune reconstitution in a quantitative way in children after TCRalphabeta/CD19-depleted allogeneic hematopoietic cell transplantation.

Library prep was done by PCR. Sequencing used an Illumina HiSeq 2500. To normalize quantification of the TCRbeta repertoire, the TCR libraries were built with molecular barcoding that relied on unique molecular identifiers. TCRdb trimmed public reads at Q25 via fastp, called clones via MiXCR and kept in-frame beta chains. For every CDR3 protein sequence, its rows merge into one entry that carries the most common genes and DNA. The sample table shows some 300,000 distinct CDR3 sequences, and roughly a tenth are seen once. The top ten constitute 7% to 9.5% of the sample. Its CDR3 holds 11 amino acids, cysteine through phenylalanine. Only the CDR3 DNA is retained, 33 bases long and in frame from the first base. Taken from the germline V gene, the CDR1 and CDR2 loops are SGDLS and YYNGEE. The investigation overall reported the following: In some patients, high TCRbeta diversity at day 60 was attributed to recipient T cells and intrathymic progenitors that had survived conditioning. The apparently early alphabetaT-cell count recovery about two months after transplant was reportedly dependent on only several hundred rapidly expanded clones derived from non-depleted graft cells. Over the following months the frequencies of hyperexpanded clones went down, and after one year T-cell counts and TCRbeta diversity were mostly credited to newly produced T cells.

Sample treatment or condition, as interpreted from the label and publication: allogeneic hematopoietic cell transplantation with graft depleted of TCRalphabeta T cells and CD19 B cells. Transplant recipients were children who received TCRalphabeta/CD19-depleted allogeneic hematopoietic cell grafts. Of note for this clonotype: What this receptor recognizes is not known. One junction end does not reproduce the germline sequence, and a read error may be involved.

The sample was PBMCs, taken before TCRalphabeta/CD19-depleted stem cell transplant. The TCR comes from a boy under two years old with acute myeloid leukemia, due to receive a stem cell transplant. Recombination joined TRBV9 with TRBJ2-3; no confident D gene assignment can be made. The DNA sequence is TGTGACAGCAGCGCTTCAGATACGCAGTATTTT. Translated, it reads CDSSASDTQYF.